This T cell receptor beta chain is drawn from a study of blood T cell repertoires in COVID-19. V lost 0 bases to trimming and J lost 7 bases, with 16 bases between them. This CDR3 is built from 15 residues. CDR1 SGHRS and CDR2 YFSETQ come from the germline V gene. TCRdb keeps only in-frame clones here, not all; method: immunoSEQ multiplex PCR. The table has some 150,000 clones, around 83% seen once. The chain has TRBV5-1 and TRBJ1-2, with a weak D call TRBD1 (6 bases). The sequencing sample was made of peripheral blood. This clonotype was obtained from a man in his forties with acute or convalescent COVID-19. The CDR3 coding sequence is TGCGCCAGCAGCTTGGCGGTCCCAGGGGTTGGTGGCTACACCTTC. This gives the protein CASSLAVPGVGGYTF.